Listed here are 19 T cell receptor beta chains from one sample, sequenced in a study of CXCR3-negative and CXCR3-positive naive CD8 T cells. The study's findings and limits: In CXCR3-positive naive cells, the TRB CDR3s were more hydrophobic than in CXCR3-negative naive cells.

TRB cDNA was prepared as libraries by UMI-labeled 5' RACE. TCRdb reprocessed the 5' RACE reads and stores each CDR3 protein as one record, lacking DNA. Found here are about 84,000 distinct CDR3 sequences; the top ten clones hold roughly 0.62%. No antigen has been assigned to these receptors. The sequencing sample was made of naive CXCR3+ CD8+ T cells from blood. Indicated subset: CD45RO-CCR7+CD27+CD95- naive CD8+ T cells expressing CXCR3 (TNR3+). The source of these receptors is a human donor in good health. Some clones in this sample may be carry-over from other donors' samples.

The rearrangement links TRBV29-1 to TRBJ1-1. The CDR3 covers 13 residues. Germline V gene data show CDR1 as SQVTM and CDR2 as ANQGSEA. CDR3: CSAWSGDSTEAFF.

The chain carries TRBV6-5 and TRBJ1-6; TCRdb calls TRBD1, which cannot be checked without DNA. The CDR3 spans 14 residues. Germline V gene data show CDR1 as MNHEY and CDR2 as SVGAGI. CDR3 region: CASSTGTGNSPLHF.

The CDR3 spells CASSLVGGGDTQYF. The genes are TRBV5-1 and TRBJ2-3; lacking DNA, the TRBD2 call made by TCRdb goes unchecked. This CDR3 comprises 14 residues. CDR1 is SGHRS, CDR2 YFSETQ, per germline.

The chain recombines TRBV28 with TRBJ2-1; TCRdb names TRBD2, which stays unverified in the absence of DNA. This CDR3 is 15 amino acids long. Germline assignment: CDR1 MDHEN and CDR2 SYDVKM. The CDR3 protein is CASSLGLAGVNEQFF.

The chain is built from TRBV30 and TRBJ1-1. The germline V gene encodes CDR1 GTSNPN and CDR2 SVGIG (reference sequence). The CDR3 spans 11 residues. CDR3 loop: CAWRSNTEAFF.

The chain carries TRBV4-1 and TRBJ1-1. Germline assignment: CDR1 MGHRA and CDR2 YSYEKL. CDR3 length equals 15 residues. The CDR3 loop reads CASSQEADSNTEAFF.

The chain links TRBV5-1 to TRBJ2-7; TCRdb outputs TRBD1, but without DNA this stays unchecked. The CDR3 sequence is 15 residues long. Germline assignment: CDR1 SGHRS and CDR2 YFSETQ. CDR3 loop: CASSLEAGYTYEQYF.

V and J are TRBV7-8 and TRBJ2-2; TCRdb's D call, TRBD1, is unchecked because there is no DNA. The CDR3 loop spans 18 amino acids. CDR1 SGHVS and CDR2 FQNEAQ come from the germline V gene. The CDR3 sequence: CASSLALDREVYTGELFF.

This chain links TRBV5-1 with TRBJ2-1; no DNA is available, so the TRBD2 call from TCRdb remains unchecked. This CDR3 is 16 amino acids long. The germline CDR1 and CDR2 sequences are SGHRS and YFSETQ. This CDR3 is CASSLAGSGSYNEQFF.

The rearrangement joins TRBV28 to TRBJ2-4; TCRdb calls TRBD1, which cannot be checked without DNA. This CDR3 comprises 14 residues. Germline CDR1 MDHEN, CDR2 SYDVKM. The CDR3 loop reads CASQRGTGENIQYF.

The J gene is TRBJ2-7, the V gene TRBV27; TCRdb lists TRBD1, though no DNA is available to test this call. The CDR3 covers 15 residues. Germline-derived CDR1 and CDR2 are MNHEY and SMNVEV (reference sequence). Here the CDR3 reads CASSFKQGAWSEQYF.

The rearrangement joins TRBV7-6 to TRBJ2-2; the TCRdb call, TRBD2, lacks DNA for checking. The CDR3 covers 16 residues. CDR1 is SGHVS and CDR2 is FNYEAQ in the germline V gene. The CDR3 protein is CASSLGRRGGGGELFF.

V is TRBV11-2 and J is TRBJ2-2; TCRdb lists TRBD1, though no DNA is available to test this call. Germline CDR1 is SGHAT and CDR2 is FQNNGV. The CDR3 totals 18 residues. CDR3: CASSLAPLTGGHTGELFF.

This CDR3 is CSARGTSGEYEQYF. V is TRBV20-1 and J is TRBJ2-7; as DNA is missing, the TRBD2 call by TCRdb cannot be tested. Per germline, CDR1 DFQATT and CDR2 SNEGSKA (reference sequence). This CDR3 comprises 14 residues.

This chain's CDR3 is CASSQDYREYEQYF. This chain connects TRBV4-1 to TRBJ2-7; absent DNA, TCRdb's TRBD1 call cannot be checked. This CDR3 contains 14 residues. Germline-derived CDR1 and CDR2 are MGHRA and YSYEKL.

The CDR3 here is CASSLTSQLYEQYF. The chain joins TRBV6-2 or TRBV6-3 to TRBJ2-7; lacking DNA, the TRBD2 call made by TCRdb goes unchecked. The CDR3 consists of 14 residues. Germline CDR1 MNHEY, CDR2 SVGEGT.

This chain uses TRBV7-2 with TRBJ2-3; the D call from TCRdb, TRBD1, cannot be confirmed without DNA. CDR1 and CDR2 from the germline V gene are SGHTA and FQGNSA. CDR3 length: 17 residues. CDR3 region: CASSLLFGTGAPDTQYF.

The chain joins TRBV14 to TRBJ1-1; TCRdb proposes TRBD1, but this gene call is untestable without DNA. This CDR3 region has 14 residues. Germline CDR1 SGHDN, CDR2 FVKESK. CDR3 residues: CASSLRDSNTEAFF.

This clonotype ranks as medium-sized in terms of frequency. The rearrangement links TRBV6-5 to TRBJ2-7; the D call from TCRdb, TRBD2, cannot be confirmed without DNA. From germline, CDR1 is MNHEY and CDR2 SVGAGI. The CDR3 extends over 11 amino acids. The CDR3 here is CASSGGYEQYF.